These T cell receptor beta chains were read from a single sample in a study of T cells after yellow fever vaccination. TCRdb ran MiXCR on the 5' RACE reads and lists one entry per CDR3 protein. The top ten clones hold around 24% of a sample with just under 85,000 distinct CDR3 sequences, 10% to 15% of them seen once. Sample: CD8+ T cells not binding an NS4B(214-222) dextramer, sorted from PBMCs, taken about 20 days after the first yellow fever vaccination. These receptors were collected from a man younger than 35 who received the YFV17D yellow fever vaccine. Each CDR3 is given with its conserved first and last residue. The D gene is left open where the match is weak. Part of the rows lack a size; the others show once, few, many or a class for expanded clones.

TRBV9	TRBD2	.	TRBJ2-7	TGTGCCAGCAGCATGGGACTAGCGGAGTCCTACGAGCAGTACTTC	CASSMGLAESYEQYF
TRBV12-3/TRBV12-4	TRBD1	.	TRBJ1-5	TGTGCCAGCAGCCTTCCGGAGAGACAGGGGGCTGGACAGCCCCAGCATTTT	CASSLPERQGAGQPQHF
TRBV7-9	.	many	TRBJ2-5	TGTGCCAGCAGCTCCAGGAGGGTCTGGTACCAAGAGACCCAGTACTTC	CASSSRRVWYQETQYF
TRBV29-1	.	many	TRBJ2-6	TGCAGCGTTGCTCACAGCTCTGGGGCCAACGTCCTGACTTTC	CSVAHSSGANVLTF
TRBV15	.	.	TRBJ2-7	TGTGCCACCTCTGCGGGGACCTACGAGCAGTACTTC	CATSAGTYEQYF
TRBV4-1	.	few	TRBJ2-7	TGCGCCAGCAGCCAAGACGGCACCTACTACGAGCAGTACTTC	CASSQDGTYYEQYF
TRBV24-1	.	few	TRBJ2-3	TGTGCCACCAGTAGTCCCACGACAGATACGCAGTATTTT	CATSSPTTDTQYF
TRBV28	.	few	TRBJ2-1	TGTGCCAGCACCATAGGCCGCCTGAATGAGCAGTTCTTC	CASTIGRLNEQFF
TRBV9	TRBD1	.	TRBJ1-6	TGTGCCAGCAGCCCACGGGACAGGGTTCTTACGGCCCTCCACTTT	CASSPRDRVLTALHF
TRBV9	TRBD2	few	TRBJ2-1	TGTGCCAGCAGCTCGACCGGGACTAGTCAGTACAATGAGCAGTTCTTC	CASSSTGTSQYNEQFF
TRBV29-1	.	.	TRBJ2-7	TGCAGCGTTGAAACCGGGACACCGTACGAGCAGTACTTC	CSVETGTPYEQYF
TRBV15	.	few	TRBJ2-1	TGTGCCACCAGCAGGGAGCATAGACAGGATTCCTACAATGAGCAGTTCTTC	CATSREHRQDSYNEQFF
TRBV29-1	TRBD2	.	TRBJ2-5	TGCAGCGTTGAGGTAGCGGGGGTACAAGAGACCCAGTACTTC	CSVEVAGVQETQYF
TRBV19	TRBD1	few	TRBJ2-5	TGTGCCAGTAGTATGGGACAGGAGTACCAAGAGACCCAGTACTTC	CASSMGQEYQETQYF
TRBV3-1	TRBD2	few	TRBJ2-1	TGTGCCAGCAGCCAAGACGGGACTAGCGGGCCCTCCTACAATGAGCAGTTCTTC	CASSQDGTSGPSYNEQFF
TRBV7-8	.	many	TRBJ2-3	TGTGCCAGCAGCTCTCTAGCGCCGGGGCCAACAGATACGCAGTATTTT	CASSSLAPGPTDTQYF
TRBV27	.	few	TRBJ1-1	TGTGCCAGCAGTTTTGGGGGTTTAGGGACTGAAGCTTTCTTT	CASSFGGLGTEAFF
TRBV12-3/TRBV12-4	.	many	TRBJ1-2	TGTGCCAGCAGTATTATCCCCCTCACGGCTAACTATGGCTACACCTTC	CASSIIPLTANYGYTF
TRBV6-2/TRBV6-3	.	few	TRBJ1-2	TGTGCCAGCAGTTTCCTGGAGAGCAGCCAGACTTATGGCTACACCTTC	CASSFLESSQTYGYTF
TRBV5-1	.	.	TRBJ1-2	TGCGCCAGCAGCTTGACTGAGGCTAACTATGGCTACACCTTC	CASSLTEANYGYTF
TRBV9	TRBD1	many	TRBJ2-1	TGTGCCAGCAGCCCTGGGGACAGGATCTACAATGAGCAGTTCTTC	CASSPGDRIYNEQFF
TRBV3-1	TRBD2	few	TRBJ2-1	TGTGCCAGCAGCTCAGCGGGGGGGCAAAATGAGCAGTTCTTC	CASSSAGGQNEQFF
TRBV7-6	.	.	TRBJ2-7	TGTGCCAGCAGCTTAGAGACAGCCTACGAGCAGTACTTC	CASSLETAYEQYF
TRBV5-5	.	.	TRBJ1-2	TGTGCCAGCACCCCTCCGGGGGCATACTATGGCTACACCTTC	CASTPPGAYYGYTF
TRBV20-1	TRBD2	.	TRBJ2-5	TGCAGTGCCCGGGGGGTTGAGACCCAGTACTTC	CSARGVETQYF
TRBV10-2	.	few	TRBJ1-1	TGCGCCAGCAGTGAAGGGACGAACACTGAAGCTTTCTTT	CASSEGTNTEAFF
TRBV7-9	.	few	TRBJ2-5	TGTGCCAGCAGCTTGATGTGGGAGACCCAGTACTTC	CASSLMWETQYF
TRBV12-3/TRBV12-4	.	few	TRBJ1-1	TGTGCCAGCAGTTTCGGCGAGGGGTACACTGAAGCTTTCTTT	CASSFGEGYTEAFF
TRBV3-1	TRBD2	few	TRBJ2-5	TGTGCCAGCAGCCAAGGCATCTCCCTAGCGGTCGAGACCCAGTACTTC	CASSQGISLAVETQYF
TRBV7-3	.	few	TRBJ2-1	TGTGCCAGCAGCTTAACGTTAAACCGCCGGAACAATGAGCAGTTCTTC	CASSLTLNRRNNEQFF